Included here is one T cell receptor beta chain sequence, with context. Germline values: CDR1 MNHEY, CDR2 SMNVEV (reference sequence). V lost 3 bases to trimming and J lost 0 bases, with 14 bases between them. The CDR3 is made up of 17 amino acids. This record belongs to a study of regulatory T cells in long-lasting Graves disease. Time point meaning: newly diagnosed GD, antithyroid drugs for less than 3 months. Researchers made the TCR library from RNA that was extracted from PBMCs. Arm-PCR of CDR3 regions and iRepertoire HTBI primers were used to build TCR beta libraries. TCRdb redid the calling of the multiplex PCR reads with MiXCR, one entry per CDR3 protein. The table has under 800,000 distinct CDR3 sequences, 15% to 20% seen once. This sample also belongs to another study, concerning T cells in Graves' hyperthyroidism and ophthalmopathy. This second report adds: It was uncontrolled infection, other autoimmune disease, pregnancy or lactation that excluded patients. Initially, a first-round RT-PCR of the TCR CDR3 employed the HTBI primer set. Prediction of ophthalmopathy progression came a median approximately 6.6 months pre-onset.

The specimen comprised peripheral blood mononuclear cells (PBMCs), sampled at new diagnosis, from a patient treated with antithyroid drugs. The source is a woman aged 30 to 39 with Graves disease. The V gene is TRBV27, the J gene TRBJ2-2; no definite D call. The CDR3 DNA reads TGTGCCAGCAGTTTTTTAGGGCTCTACGCGAACACCGGGGAGCTGTTTTTT. Its protein is CASSFLGLYANTGELFF.